A selection of T cell receptor beta chains follows, all from one sample in a study of blood T cells in healthy people across ages. From the 5' RACE reads, TCRdb called clonotypes with MiXCR, one entry per CDR3 protein. The sample lists 760,000 or so distinct CDR3 sequences, 20% to 25% occurring once. This same sample was also part of a study on T cells of mothers and their children.

Material: blood. The receptors derive from a boy aged 10-17 years in good health. The CDR3 runs from the conserved cysteine through the conserved F or W. Fields, in order: V gene, J gene, clone size, D gene, CDR3 DNA, CDR3 protein. The D gene is left open where the match is weak. Clone size is given for some rows only: seen once, a few or many times, or a class if the clone is expanded.

>TRBV27|TRBJ2-2|.|TRBD1
TGTGCCAGCAGTCATAGACAGGGTTTTAGCACCGGGGAGCTGTTTTTT
CASSHRQGFSTGELFF
>TRBV9|TRBJ1-1|.|.
TGTGCCAGCAGCCCCCGAAGTGTCGGCACTGAAGCTTTCTTT
CASSPRSVGTEAFF
>TRBV4-1|TRBJ2-1|.|.
TGCGCCAGCAGCCCCGAGGGTCCAGGCCCCAACGGGGCCAGCTTC
CASSPEGPGPNGASF
>TRBV28|TRBJ1-5|few|.
TGTGCCAGCAGTATGAGGGAGCCCCAGCATTTT
CASSMREPQHF
>TRBV28|TRBJ2-3|.|TRBD2
TGTGCCAGCAGTTTTTTCCCGGGAGGCCGCACAGATACGCAGTATTTT
CASSFFPGGRTDTQYF
>TRBV27|TRBJ1-1|.|TRBD1
TGTGCCAGCTTCCTCAGGGGGCCATCGGGCACTGAAGCTTTCTTT
CASFLRGPSGTEAFF
>TRBV13|TRBJ1-2|.|TRBD1
TGTGCCAGCAGCGAGGACAGGGGCGCCATTCCTAACTATGGCTACACCTTC
CASSEDRGAIPNYGYTF
>TRBV24-1|TRBJ2-1|few|.
TGTGCCACCAGTGATTTGCGGCAAAAGCAGTTCTTC
CATSDLRQKQFF
>TRBV4-2|TRBJ1-2|.|TRBD1
TGTGCCAGCAGCCAAGAGATCCGGCACAGGGGAAATGGCTACACCTTC
CASSQEIRHRGNGYTF
>TRBV19|TRBJ1-5|.|.
TGTGCCAGTACCAACGGGTTTAATCAGCCCCAGCATTTT
CASTNGFNQPQHF
>TRBV12-3/TRBV12-4|TRBJ2-4|few|.
TGTGCCAGCTCCAGGGCCAAAAACATTCAGTACTTC
CASSRAKNIQYF
>TRBV12-3/TRBV12-4|TRBJ2-7|.|.
TGTGCCAGCAGTTTAGGGCTGGCTACCTACGAGCAGTACTTC
CASSLGLATYEQYF
>TRBV15|TRBJ1-6|few|TRBD1
TGTGCCGTCGGACAGGGGGATCTTTCACCCCTCCACTTT
CAVGQGDLSPLHF
>TRBV7-2|TRBJ2-7|few|TRBD1
TGTGCCAGCAGCTTAACGGGACAGACCTACGAGCAGTACTTC
CASSLTGQTYEQYF
>TRBV12-3/TRBV12-4|TRBJ2-7|few|.
TGTGCCAGCAGCCCTGGGGGCGGGAGCGTCGAGCAGTACTTC
CASSPGGGSVEQYF
>TRBV5-5|TRBJ1-2|few|.
TGTGCCAGCAGCATCTTGCAGGGAGATTATGGCTACACCTTC
CASSILQGDYGYTF
>TRBV6-1|TRBJ1-2|.|.
TGTGCCAGCATCCGGACCCTAAGGGCGTTCTATGGCTACACCTTC
CASIRTLRAFYGYTF
>TRBV7-6|TRBJ1-4|.|TRBD1
TGTGCCAGCAGCGCAAGGACAGGGGTGTATGAAAAACTGTTTTTT
CASSARTGVYEKLFF
>TRBV4-1|TRBJ2-2|.|.
TGCGCCAGCAACCGGGTTGGTGGAGTGCCCGGGGAGCTGTTTTTT
CASNRVGGVPGELFF
>TRBV6-5|TRBJ2-5|.|TRBD2
TGTGCCAGCAGTTACTCGGCCAGCGGGGGGCAAGAGACCCAGTACTTC
CASSYSASGGQETQYF
>TRBV6-2/TRBV6-3|TRBJ2-3|.|TRBD2
TGTGCCACGACTAGACTAGCGGGAGGAACCACAGATACGCAGTATTTT
CATTRLAGGTTDTQYF
>TRBV29-1|TRBJ2-1|once|TRBD2
TGCAGCGTTGAAGACCTAGCGGGTGGATCCAATGAGCACTTCTTC
CSVEDLAGGSNEHFF
>TRBV2|TRBJ2-5|.|TRBD2
TGTGCCAGCATCCCAGCGGGGTATGGGACCCAGTACTTC
CASIPAGYGTQYF
>TRBV20-1|TRBJ1-5|.|TRBD1
TGCAGTGCTAGAGAGAGAAGGAAGATTGGGACAGATGATCAGCCCCAGCATTTT
CSARERRKIGTDDQPQHF
>TRBV5-5|TRBJ2-5|.|.
TGTGCCAGCAGCGGCGCGAGAGAGAGGGACGGAGAGACCCAGTACTTC
CASSGARERDGETQYF
>TRBV28|TRBJ2-6|many|.
TGTGCCAGCAGTTTAATCTCTGGGGCCAACGTCCTGACTTTC
CASSLISGANVLTF
>TRBV28|TRBJ1-1|few|.
TGTGCCAGTTGCCCCTCTGGGGGTGACACTGAAGCTTTCTTT
CASCPSGGDTEAFF
>TRBV28|TRBJ2-1|few|TRBD2
TGTGCCAGCGTGACTAGCGTATACAATGAGCAGTTCTTC
CASVTSVYNEQFF
>TRBV3-1|TRBJ1-1|few|.
TGTGCCAGCAGCCCAATGCCAGGGCCGGGCACTGAAGCTTTCTTT
CASSPMPGPGTEAFF
>TRBV14|TRBJ1-4|.|.
TGTGCCAGCAGCCAAGATCCGGCAGGTTACTTTGCAACTAATGAAAAACTGTTTTTT
CASSQDPAGYFATNEKLFF
>TRBV20-1|TRBJ2-5|.|TRBD2
TGCAGTGCTAGGGGTCTAGCGGGAGCCGAGGGGGAGACCCAGTACTTC
CSARGLAGAEGETQYF
>TRBV29-1|TRBJ2-3|few|.
TGCAGCGTTGCCAGGGACGCAGATACGCAGTATTTT
CSVARDADTQYF
>TRBV2|TRBJ2-7|.|.
TGTGCCAGCAGTGAAAGTCTGGGATCGGGATTTTACGAGCAGTACTTC
CASSESLGSGFYEQYF
>TRBV5-4|TRBJ2-3|.|TRBD2
TGTGCCAGCAGCTCACGACTAGCGGGGGGCACAGATACGCAGTATTTT
CASSSRLAGGTDTQYF
>TRBV12-5|TRBJ2-4|.|.
TGTGCTAGTGGTTTGGCTCGGGACGCCTGGGTCCTAGCCAAAAACATTCAGTACTTC
CASGLARDAWVLAKNIQYF
>TRBV2|TRBJ1-3|.|.
TGTGCCAGCAGTGAGCAGGGTCCCTCTGGAAACACCATATATTTT
CASSEQGPSGNTIYF
>TRBV24-1|TRBJ2-6|.|.
TGTGCCACCGGACAGCTGCTATCTGGGGCCAACGTCCTGACTTTC
CATGQLLSGANVLTF
>TRBV7-2|TRBJ1-4|.|.
TGTGCCAGCAGCTTACCTGGTGCAACTAATGAAAAACTGTTTTTT
CASSLPGATNEKLFF
>TRBV7-2|TRBJ2-7|few|.
TGTGCCAGCAGCTTCCTTGTGGGGGAGTCCTACGAGCAGTACTTC
CASSFLVGESYEQYF
>TRBV3-1|TRBJ1-4|once|.
TGTGCCAGCAGCCAAACGGGGGCACCGGAAAAACTGTTTTTT
CASSQTGAPEKLFF
>TRBV6-2/TRBV6-3|TRBJ2-2|.|TRBD1
TGTGCCAGCAGCCGGACAGGGGTCACCGGGGAGCTGTTTTTT
CASSRTGVTGELFF
>TRBV27|TRBJ2-7|many|.
TGTGCCAGCAGTTTACTGTTCGGCGAGCAGTACTTC
CASSLLFGEQYF
>TRBV9|TRBJ1-2|.|.
TGTGCCAGCAGCGTATCCAGTAACTATGGCTACACCTTC
CASSVSSNYGYTF
>TRBV5-5|TRBJ1-3|.|.
TGTGCCAGCAGCCCAGGACCGATGGAGTACACCATATATTTT
CASSPGPMEYTIYF
>TRBV29-1|TRBJ1-2|.|TRBD1
TGCAGCGTTGGACAGGGGGATCGCTATGGCTACACCTTC
CSVGQGDRYGYTF
>TRBV7-8|TRBJ2-1|.|.
TGTGCCAGCAGCCCTACAGGGCACTACAATGAGCAGTTCTTC
CASSPTGHYNEQFF
>TRBV7-7|TRBJ2-5|many|TRBD2
TGTGCTAGCAGCTTGTCTAGCGGGGTCCAAGAGACCCAGTACTTC
CASSLSSGVQETQYF
>TRBV28|TRBJ2-1|.|TRBD2
TGTGCCAGCAGTTTAGTAGGGGCGGGAGGACCCAATGAGCAGTTCTTC
CASSLVGAGGPNEQFF
>TRBV29-1|TRBJ2-3|few|TRBD2
TGCAGCGTTTCTGGGGACTCGACTAGCGGGACAGATACGCAGTATTTT
CSVSGDSTSGTDTQYF
>TRBV20-1|TRBJ1-4|few|TRBD1
TGCAGTGCTAGAGCAGGGGGAGAAAAACTGTTTTTT
CSARAGGEKLFF
>TRBV6-5|TRBJ2-7|few|.
TGTGCCAGCAGTTCGACGGTACCGTACGAGCAGTACTTC
CASSSTVPYEQYF
>TRBV7-6|TRBJ2-1|few|.
TGTGCCAGCACCTTAGGGGGCGGGGCGGGATCACAGGAGCAGTTCTTC
CASTLGGGAGSQEQFF
>TRBV27|TRBJ2-1|.|.
TGTGCCAGCAGTCTTCGGCCGGACGAGCAGTTCTTC
CASSLRPDEQFF